This T cell receptor beta chain emerged from a study of T cell changes during pregnancy in multiple sclerosis. The CDR3 runs 14 residues. The V and J ends lost 2 bases and 7 bases respectively, with 11 bases between them. Germline V gene lookup returns CDR1 MNHEY and CDR2 SVGAGI. Measured with immunoSEQ multiplex PCR; TCRdb has only the in-frame clones, and not every one. The repertoire has 65,000 to 85,000 clones, approximately 90% of them found once; the top ten carry roughly 1.4%. V usage is TRBV6-5 and J usage is TRBJ1-4, with TRBD1 as a possible D gene (6 bases). The source of this sequence is a female donor with multiple sclerosis, enrolled in a pregnancy study. The sample in question was peripheral blood, obtained in the second trimester of pregnancy. The CDR3 DNA sequence: TGTGCCAGCAGTTACGAGGGGGGGTTTGAAAAACTGTTTTTT. This codes for CASSYEGGFEKLFF.